This TCR beta chain was recorded in a study of regulatory T cells in long-lasting Graves disease. CDR3 regions were amplified by Arm-PCR using iRepertoire HTBI primers to build TCR beta libraries. TCRdb called the multiplex PCR reads again in MiXCR, with one record for every CDR3 protein. The table shows more than 450,000 distinct CDR3 sequences, with around 11% occurring only once. Ten or more counts support this clonotype. Time point defined: newly diagnosed GD, antithyroid drugs for less than 3 months. PBMC RNA was the source of the TCR library. Trimming shortened V by 3 bases and J by 4 bases, and 14 bases separated the two germline ends. Germline CDR1 and CDR2: SGHDT and YYEEEE. The CDR3 runs to 14 residues. This sample was shared with a second study, whose subject was T cells in Graves' hyperthyroidism and ophthalmopathy. That study adds: With a median lead of approximately 6 months before onset, the model predicted ophthalmopathy.

The clonotype was recovered from a woman in her twenties or thirties with Graves disease. The rearrangement joins TRBV5-6 to TRBJ2-7; D unclear. The sample here was peripheral blood mononuclear cells (PBMCs), taken at new diagnosis, from a patient treated with antithyroid drugs. Here the CDR3 DNA reads TGTGCCAGCAGCTCCCGAGAGGTGGCGTACGAGCAGTACTTC. The encoded protein is CASSSREVAYEQYF.